This record covers a single TCR beta chain. What it binds is unknown. The record originates from a study of OX40 agonist ivuxolimab in advanced cancers. Study results and limitations: Also present in some nonresponders was a low level of normalized T-cell clonal expansion. Compared with CD4+, CD8+ T cells on average had more expanded clones.

Germline V gene sequence: CDR1 SGHAT, CDR2 FQNNGV. Trimming took off 2 bases at V and 4 bases at J, with 8 bases between the two ends. The CDR3 sequence is 13 residues long. This table comes from immunoSEQ multiplex PCR, and its TCRdb copy is limited to in-frame clones, with some not included. Of tens of thousands of clones listed, 90% to 95% were seen once; the top ten hold roughly 4.5%. The starting material was CD4+ or CD8+ T cells sorted from blood, obtained in a trial of the OX40 agonist ivuxolimab. The clonotype was recovered from an adult with an advanced solid tumor such as melanoma, head and neck, liver or kidney cancer. V is TRBV11-2 and J is TRBJ1-1; D remains unclear. CDR3 DNA sequence: TGTGCCAGCAGCTTATCGGGTGGCACTGAAGCTTTCTTT. Its translation is CASSLSGGTEAFF.